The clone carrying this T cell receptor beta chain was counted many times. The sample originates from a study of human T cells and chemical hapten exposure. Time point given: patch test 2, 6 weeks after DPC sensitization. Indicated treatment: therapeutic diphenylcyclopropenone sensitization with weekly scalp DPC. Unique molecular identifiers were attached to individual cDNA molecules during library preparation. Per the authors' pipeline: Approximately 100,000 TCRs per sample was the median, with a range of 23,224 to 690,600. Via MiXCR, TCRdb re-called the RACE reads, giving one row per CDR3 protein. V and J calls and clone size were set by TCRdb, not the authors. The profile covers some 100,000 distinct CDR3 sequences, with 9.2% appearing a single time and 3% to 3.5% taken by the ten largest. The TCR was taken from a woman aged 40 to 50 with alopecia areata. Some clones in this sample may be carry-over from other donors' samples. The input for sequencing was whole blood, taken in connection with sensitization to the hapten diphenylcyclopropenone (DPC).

The CDR3 nucleotides read TGCAGTGCTAGTACCGACAGGTGGTCGGACCAGCCCCAGCATTTT. Its protein product is CSASTDRWSDQPQHF. V is TRBV20-1 and J is TRBJ1-5, with D perhaps matching TRBD1 (6 bases). This CDR3 contains 15 residues. Germline V gene lookup returns CDR1 DFQATT and CDR2 SNEGSKA (reference sequence). Trimming left V 3 bases short and J 7 bases short, with 19 bases between.